These 32 T cell receptor beta chains were all obtained from the same sample, sequenced in a study of post-analysis software for immune sequencing data. Incorporated into the TCR beta cDNA libraries were unique molecular identifiers, which served to reduce PCR and sequencing biases. TCRdb re-analysed the PCR reads in MiXCR, keeping a single row per CDR3 protein. The data contain 150,000 to 200,000 distinct CDR3 sequences, around 28% of them singletons. What these receptors recognize is not known. The study's findings and limits: The study found TRBV5-6, TRBV5-1 and TRBV20-1 among a few TRBV segments more frequent in patients than controls.

What was sequenced was blood. The receptors come from a girl between 5 and 17 years old with multiple sclerosis.

Turning to this clonotype: One junction end disagrees with the germline gene, perhaps due to a read error. This chain links TRBV25-1 with TRBJ2-7; 7 nucleotides match TRBD1. CDR1 MGHDK and CDR2 SYGVNS come from the germline V gene. The CDR3 length is 15 residues. The CDR3 loop reads CASSAPQGVSYEQYF. In nucleotides, the CDR3 is TGTGCCAGCAGTGCACCCCAGGGGGTTTCCTATGAGCAGTACTTC.

In its sample, this clonotype was seen many times. The CDR3 bases are TGTGCCAGCTCACCAGCGGGACAGGGCTACGAGCAGTACTTC. It yields the protein CASSPAGQGYEQYF. The chain combines TRBV18 with TRBJ2-7, with 9 bases lining up with TRBD1. The V gene end was trimmed by 2 bases and the J gene end by 3 bases; junction bases not matched to a gene: 2. CDR3 length equals 14 residues. The germline V gene encodes CDR1 KGHSH and CDR2 LQKENI.

The chain uses TRBV4-1 and TRBJ1-5; no reliable D call. The CDR3 spans 13 residues. V dropped 2 bases and J dropped 6 bases, with 8 bases sitting between them. Looked up from germline, CDR1 is MGHRA and CDR2 is YSYEKL. Here the CDR3 reads CASSQTSFQPQHF. The CDR3, as DNA: TGCGCCAGCAGCCAAACCTCATTTCAGCCCCAGCATTTT.

This clonotype was observed at least ten times. V gene TRBV27 combines with J gene TRBJ2-5; D perhaps matches TRBD2 (6 bases). The germline V gene has CDR1 MNHEY and CDR2 SMNVEV (reference sequence). CDR3 size: 18 residues. V was clipped by 5 bases and J by 5 bases, with 27 bases between them. CDR3 DNA: TGTGCCAGCAGTACCCGGAGGGCGACGCAAGCCAAGGAGGAGACCCAGTACTTC. Translating gives CASSTRRATQAKEETQYF.

V usage is TRBV7-3 and J usage is TRBJ1-1; D is perhaps TRBD1 (5 bases). V was shortened by 5 bases and J by 10 bases, with 20 bases between the two germline ends. This CDR3 has 14 residues. Germline V gene sequence: CDR1 SGHTA, CDR2 FQGTGA. The CDR3 protein is CASSLGGVSERAFF. DNA for the CDR3: TGTGCCAGCAGCCTCGGGGGGGTTAGTGAGCGAGCTTTCTTT.

With regard to this clonotype: A read error is possible here, since a much larger clone lies one base away. The V gene is TRBV6-6, the J gene TRBJ2-3; D gene ambiguous. V lost 8 bases and J 6 bases, leaving 27 bases between the germline ends. Germline CDR1 and CDR2: MNHNY and SVGAGI (reference sequence). The CDR3 length is 17 residues. CDR3 residues: CASGTSPANRPSDTQYF. The DNA of the CDR3 is TGTGCCAGCGGTACATCTCCGGCAAATCGTCCTTCGGATACGCAGTATTTT.

This clonotype has just a few counts. The chain has TRBV27 and TRBJ2-5, with 9 bases that match TRBD1. CDR3 length equals 14 residues. The germline gives CDR1 MNHEY, CDR2 SMNVEV (reference sequence). CDR3 protein: CAAGDRGFLETQYF. The CDR3 region has the DNA TGTGCGGCGGGTGACAGGGGGTTTCTAGAGACCCAGTACTTC.

The sample holds a few counts of this clonotype. Its ends do not fully match the called genes, so a read error is possible. CDR3 in amino acids: CSANPMSGGSYNEQFF. The CDR3 coding sequence is TGCAGTGCTAACCCCATGAGCGGGGGGTCCTACAACGAGCAGTTCTTC. This chain joins TRBV20-1 and TRBJ2-1, with 9 bases fitting TRBD2. This CDR3 has 16 residues. CDR1 DFQATT and CDR2 SNEGSKA come from the germline V gene (reference sequence).

V is TRBV11-1 and J is TRBJ1-1; no clear D gene. The germline V gene has CDR1 SGHAT and CDR2 FQDESV (reference sequence). V lost 3 bases and J lost 3, with 5 bases in between. This CDR3 is 12 amino acids long. The CDR3 DNA sequence: TGTGCCAGCAGCTTGGTCGACACTGAAGCTTTCTTT. Its translation is CASSLVDTEAFF.

The gene calls are TRBV20-1 and TRBJ1-6; 12 bases align to TRBD1. The CDR3 totals 14 residues. Germline CDR1 is DFQATT and CDR2 is SNEGSKA (reference sequence). Unmatched junction bases numbered 2, after V lost 0 bases and J lost 11 bases. For the CDR3, the DNA is TGCAGTGCTAGAGAGGGACAGGGGGCTACACCCCTCCACTTT. This translates into CSAREGQGATPLHF.

This clonotype was seen repeatedly, ten times or more. This rearrangement joins TRBV12-3 or TRBV12-4 to TRBJ2-3; D is unresolved. Trimming pared 1 base from V and 1 base from J, leaving 9 bases between. The length of the CDR3 is 15 residues. The CDR3 sequence is CASSLGVAGTDTQYF. The CDR3 DNA reads as TGTGCCAGCAGTTTAGGGGTTGCGGGCACAGATACGCAGTATTTT.

A few counts support this clonotype. This rearrangement joins TRBV21-1 to TRBJ2-2; the DNA was not compared with TRBD2, the D call given in the table. TRBV21-1 has pseudogene status. This CDR3 region has 13 residues. The CDR3 nucleotides read TGTGCCATTCCGGGACTCCAATCCGGGGAGCTGTTTTTT. Its protein is CAIPGLQSGELFF.

In this sample, this clonotype turned up many times. V gene TRBV28 combines with J gene TRBJ2-5, with D possibly being TRBD2 (5 bases). The CDR3 has 13 residues. Between the trimmed V and J ends, which lost 7 bases and 4 bases, there was a span of 13 bases. CDR1 and CDR2 from the germline V gene are MDHEN and SYDVKM. As DNA, the CDR3 is TGTGCCAGCACTCCGTCAGGAGGAGAGACCCAGTACTTC. Translation gives CASTPSGGETQYF.

CDR3 nucleotides: TGTGCCAGCAGTTTAGGGGGACCCAATCAGCCCCAGCATTTT. The encoded protein is CASSLGGPNQPQHF. V usage is TRBV12-3 or TRBV12-4 and J usage is TRBJ1-5, with D tentatively TRBD1 (5 bases). The CDR3 is made up of 14 amino acids. With 1 base removed from V and 3 bases from J, the gap between germline ends came to 7 bases.

This clonotype was recorded many times. This rearrangement joins TRBV20-1 to TRBJ1-2; a weak D match, TRBD1 (5 bases). The ends were cut back, 0 bases at V and 5 bases at J, with 10 bases in the middle. Germline V gives CDR1 DFQATT, CDR2 SNEGSKA (reference sequence). The CDR3 has 13 residues. For the CDR3, the DNA is TGCAGTGCTAGAGATGGGGCAGGGTATGGCTACACCTTC. This translates into CSARDGAGYGYTF.

The chain couples TRBV12-3 or TRBV12-4 to TRBJ2-2; D is ambiguous. The CDR3 runs 12 residues. V dropped 6 bases and J dropped 8 bases, with 10 bases sitting between them. The CDR3 region is CASRVQLGELFF. CDR3 in DNA: TGTGCCAGCAGGGTACAACTGGGGGAGCTGTTTTTT.

This clonotype has a count of ten or more. The chain recombines TRBV7-2 with TRBJ2-1; 10 positions match TRBD2. CDR1 SGHTA and CDR2 FQGNSA come from the germline V gene. The CDR3 is made up of 19 amino acids. V lost 4 bases to trimming and J lost 4 bases; unmatched junction nucleotides: 16. CDR3 coding DNA: TGTGCCAGCAGCTCACCTTGGGCTAGCGGGAGTTGGAGTTACAATGAGCAGTTCTTC. The encoded protein is CASSSPWASGSWSYNEQFF.

This clonotype turned up a few times. The chain uses TRBV29-1 and TRBJ1-2; D not resolved. Germline V lookup: CDR1 SQVTM, CDR2 ANQGSEA. V lost 6 bases and J 0 bases, leaving 14 bases between the germline ends. This CDR3 spans 14 amino acids. As DNA, the CDR3 is TGCAGCGTCGATGTGGAAGTCGCTAACTATGGCTACACCTTC. Translated: CSVDVEVANYGYTF.

The table lists this clonotype with many counts. The V call is TRBV20-1, the J call TRBJ2-1; 9 bases fit TRBD2. The V gene's germline CDR1 is DFQATT and CDR2 SNEGSKA (reference sequence). J gave up 7 bases and V 2 bases, and 12 bases lay outside the gene matches. The CDR3 is made up of 16 amino acids. Here the CDR3 DNA reads TGCAGTGCTAGATCCCTAGGGCGGGAGGGCCGGAATGAGCAGTTCTTC. Translating it yields CSARSLGREGRNEQFF.

This sequence joins TRBV7-9 and TRBJ1-1, with a possible D match to TRBD1 (5 bases). Germline loops: CDR1 SEHNR, CDR2 FQNEAQ (reference sequence). The CDR3 contains 14 residues. Trimming took off 1 base at V and 0 bases at J, with 6 bases between the two ends. CDR3 protein: CASSLGQLNTEAFF. The CDR3, as DNA: TGTGCCAGCAGCTTAGGACAGTTGAACACTGAAGCTTTCTTT.

A remark on this clonotype: Being one base from a much bigger clone, this may be a read error. The chain links TRBV4-2 to TRBJ2-1; no clear D gene. The germline gives CDR1 LGHNA, CDR2 YNFKEQ. The CDR3 is 14 amino acids. CDR3 nucleotides: TGTGCCAGCAGCCAGCTCGGGCTTTACAATGAGCGGTTCTTC. Translating it yields CASSQLGLYNERFF.

This clonotype was picked up many times. V gene TRBV29-1 combines with J gene TRBJ2-1; 10 positions agree with TRBD1. Germline V lookup: CDR1 SQVTM, CDR2 ANQGSEA. V lost 8 bases, J lost 7 bases, and 8 bases stayed unmatched. The length of the CDR3 is 13 residues. The CDR3 is CSSWTGGGNEQFF. The DNA of the CDR3 is TGCAGCTCCTGGACAGGGGGGGGAAATGAGCAGTTCTTC.

The table lists this clonotype with a few counts. CDR3 loop: CASSIQGDTQYF. The DNA of the CDR3 is TGTGCCAGTAGTATACAGGGAGATACGCAGTATTTT. This chain uses TRBV19 with TRBJ2-3; the D gene is possibly TRBD1 (5 bases). Germline-derived CDR1 and CDR2 are LNHDA and SQIVND (reference sequence). V was clipped by 2 bases and J by 5 bases, with 5 bases between them. This CDR3 has 12 amino acids.

J is TRBJ2-2 and V is TRBV7-3; unclear D gene. Germline V gene sequence: CDR1 SGHTA, CDR2 FQGTGA. The CDR3 contains 15 residues. The V gene lost 5 bases and the J gene lost 3 bases, with 13 bases spanning the gap. Here the CDR3 reads CASSLLGSYTGELFF. In DNA form, the CDR3 reads TGTGCCAGCAGCCTACTCGGCAGCTACACCGGGGAGCTGTTTTTT.

This clonotype was observed a handful of times. One end of the junction varies from germline; a read error may be responsible. This rearrangement joins TRBV5-5 to TRBJ1-6; D remains ambiguous. The length of the CDR3 is 15 residues. CDR1 and CDR2 (germline): SGHKS, YYEKEE (reference sequence). The CDR3: CAGSLVGRLDSPLHF. In DNA form, the CDR3 reads TGTGCCGGCAGCTTGGTTGGCAGGCTAGATTCACCCCTCCACTTT.

The chain couples TRBV2 to TRBJ2-2, with unresolved D. Trimming pared 6 bases from V and 5 bases from J, leaving 13 bases between. There are 14 residues in the CDR3. Germline CDR1 SNHLY, CDR2 FYNNEI. The CDR3 region is CASRFGQTTGELFF. Here the CDR3 DNA reads TGTGCCAGCAGGTTTGGTCAGACGACCGGGGAGCTGTTTTTT.

V and J are TRBV6-2 or TRBV6-3 and TRBJ2-1; D possibly corresponds to TRBD2 (5 bases). V was trimmed by 1 base and J by 7 bases, leaving 23 bases between them. The CDR3 extends over 18 amino acids. Germline values: CDR1 MNHEY, CDR2 SVGEGT. Here the CDR3 DNA reads TGTGCCAGCAGTTACTACTCCCGAGCTCCCCTCCGAGGGAATGAGCAGTTCTTC. Amino acids: CASSYYSRAPLRGNEQFF.

Ten or more counts support this clonotype. The chain links TRBV9 to TRBJ2-7; the D gene is possibly TRBD1 (6 bases). Per germline, CDR1 SGDLS and CDR2 YYNGEE. The V end lost 0 bases, the J end lost 7 bases, and 20 bases lay between the germline ends. This CDR3 region has 16 residues. CDR3 loop: CASSVGGRGSDGEQYF. The CDR3 DNA follows: TGTGCCAGCAGCGTAGGTGGCAGGGGAAGTGATGGGGAGCAGTACTTC.

This clonotype showed up many times. The gene calls are TRBV20-1 and TRBJ2-1; 11 bases are shared with TRBD2. Germline V gene data show CDR1 as DFQATT and CDR2 as SNEGSKA (reference sequence). This CDR3 is 18 amino acids long. After removal of 0 bases from V and 0 bases from J, the junction contained 7 bases not matched to a gene. The CDR3 DNA reads as TGCAGTGCTAGAGATCGGATAGCGGGAGGGAGCTCCTACAATGAGCAGTTCTTC. Translation: CSARDRIAGGSSYNEQFF.

In DNA, the CDR3 is TGTGCCAGCAGCCAAGATCGGCGGCGTCGAGGGGAGACCCAGTACTTC. It is translated as CASSQDRRRRGETQYF. The chain is built from TRBV4-2 and TRBJ2-7; D might be TRBD2 (5 bases). The DNA end favors TRBJ2-5, so the J call may be wrong. The CDR3 runs 16 residues. CDR1 and CDR2 from the germline V gene are LGHNA and YNFKEQ.

As for this clonotype: Since no conserved phenylalanine or tryptophan closes the CDR3, a read error is the likely cause. The chain carries TRBV14 and TRBJ2-5, with D unclear. The CDR3 totals 14 residues. Germline V gene sequence: CDR1 SGHDN, CDR2 FVKESK. Trimming left V 4 bases short and J 4 bases short, with 13 bases between. The CDR3 nucleotides read TGTGCCAGCAGCCTTGGACCAGGCATAGAGACCCAGTACTGC. This translates into CASSLGPGIETQYC.

This clonotype has only one observation. The chain joins TRBV5-5 to TRBJ1-4; D gene unclear. The CDR3 sequence is 14 residues long. Per germline, CDR1 SGHKS and CDR2 YYEKEE (reference sequence). V lost 1 base, J lost 8 bases, and 12 bases lay in between. CDR3 loop: CASSLFTLGEKLFF. The CDR3 DNA sequence: TGTGCCAGCAGCTTGTTCACCCTGGGGGAAAAACTGTTTTTT.